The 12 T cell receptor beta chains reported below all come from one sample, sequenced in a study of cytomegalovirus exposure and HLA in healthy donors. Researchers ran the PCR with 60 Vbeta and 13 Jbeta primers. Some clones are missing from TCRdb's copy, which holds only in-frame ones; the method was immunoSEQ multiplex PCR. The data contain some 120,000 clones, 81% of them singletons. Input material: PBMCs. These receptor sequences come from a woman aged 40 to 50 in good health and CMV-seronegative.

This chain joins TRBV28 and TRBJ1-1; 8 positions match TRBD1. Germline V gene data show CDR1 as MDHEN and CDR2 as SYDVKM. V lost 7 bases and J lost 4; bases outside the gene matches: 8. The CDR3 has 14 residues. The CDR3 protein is CASTRTGKGTEAFF. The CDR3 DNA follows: TGTGCCAGCACTAGGACAGGGAAAGGCACTGAAGCTTTCTTT.

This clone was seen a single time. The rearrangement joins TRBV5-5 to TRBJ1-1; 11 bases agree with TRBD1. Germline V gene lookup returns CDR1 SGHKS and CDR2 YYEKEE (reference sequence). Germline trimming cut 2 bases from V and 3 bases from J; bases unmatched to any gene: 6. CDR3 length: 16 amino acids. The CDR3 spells CASSFWSGQGDTEAFF. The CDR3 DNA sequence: TGTGCCAGCAGCTTTTGGTCGGGACAGGGGGACACTGAAGCTTTCTTT.

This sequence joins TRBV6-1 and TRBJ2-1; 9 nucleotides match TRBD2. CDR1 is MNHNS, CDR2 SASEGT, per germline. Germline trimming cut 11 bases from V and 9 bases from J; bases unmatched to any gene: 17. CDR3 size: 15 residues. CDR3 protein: CAVTNFAGGKGEQFF. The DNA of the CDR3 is TGTGCCGTCACAAATTTTGCGGGAGGGAAAGGTGAGCAGTTCTTC.

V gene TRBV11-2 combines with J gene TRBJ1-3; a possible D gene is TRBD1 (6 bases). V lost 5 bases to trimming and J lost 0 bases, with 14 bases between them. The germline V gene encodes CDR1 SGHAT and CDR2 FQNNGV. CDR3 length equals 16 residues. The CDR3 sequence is CASSPMTGNSGNTIYF. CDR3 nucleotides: TGTGCCAGCAGCCCCATGACAGGAAACTCTGGAAACACCATATATTTT. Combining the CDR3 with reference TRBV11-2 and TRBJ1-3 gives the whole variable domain EAGVAQSPRYKIIEKRQSVAFWCNPISGHATLYWYQQILGQGPKLLIQFQNNGVVDDSQLPKDRFSAERLKGVDSTLKIQPAKLEDSAVYLCASSPMTGNSGNTIYFGEGSWLTVV.

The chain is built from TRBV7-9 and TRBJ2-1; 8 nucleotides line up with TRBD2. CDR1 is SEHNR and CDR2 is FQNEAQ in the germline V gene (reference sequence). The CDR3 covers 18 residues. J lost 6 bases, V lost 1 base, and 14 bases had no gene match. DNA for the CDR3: TGTGCCAGCAGCTTAGTTGTTTTGATCGGGGGGGTAGGCAATGAGCAGTTCTTC. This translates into CASSLVVLIGGVGNEQFF. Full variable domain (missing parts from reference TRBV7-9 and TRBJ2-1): DTGVSQNPRHKITKRGQNVTFRCDPISEHNRLYWYRQTLGQGPEFLTYFQNEAQLEKSRLLSDRFSAERPKGSFSTLEIQRTEQGDSAMYLCASSLVVLIGGVGNEQFFGPGTRLTVL.

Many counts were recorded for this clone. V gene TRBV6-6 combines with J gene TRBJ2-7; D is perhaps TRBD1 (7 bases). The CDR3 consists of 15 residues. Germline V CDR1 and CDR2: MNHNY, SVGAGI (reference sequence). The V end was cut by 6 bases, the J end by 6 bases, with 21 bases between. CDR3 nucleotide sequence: TGTGCCAGCAGGGGGGGACAGAGTCAGTTGCGCGAGCAGTACTTC. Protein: CASRGGQSQLREQYF.

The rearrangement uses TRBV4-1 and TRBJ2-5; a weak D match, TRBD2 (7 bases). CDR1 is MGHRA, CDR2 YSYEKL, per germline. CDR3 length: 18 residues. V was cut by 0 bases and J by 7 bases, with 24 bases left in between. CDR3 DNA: TGCGCCAGCAGCCAAGAAGCTGGACAGCGGGGACCGTCAGGGACCCAGTACTTC. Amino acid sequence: CASSQEAGQRGPSGTQYF.

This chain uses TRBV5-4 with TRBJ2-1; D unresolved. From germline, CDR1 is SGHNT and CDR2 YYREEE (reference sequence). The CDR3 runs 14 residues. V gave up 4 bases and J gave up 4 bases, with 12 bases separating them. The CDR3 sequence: CASSAAEIYNEQFF. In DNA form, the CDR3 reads TGTGCCAGCAGCGCGGCAGAGATATACAATGAGCAGTTCTTC. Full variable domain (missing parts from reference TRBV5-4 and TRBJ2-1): ETGVTQSPTHLIKTRGQQVTLRCSSQSGHNTVSWYQQALGQGPQFIFQYYREEENGRGNFPPRFSGLQFPNYSSELNVNALELDDSALYLCASSAAEIYNEQFFGPGTRLTVL.

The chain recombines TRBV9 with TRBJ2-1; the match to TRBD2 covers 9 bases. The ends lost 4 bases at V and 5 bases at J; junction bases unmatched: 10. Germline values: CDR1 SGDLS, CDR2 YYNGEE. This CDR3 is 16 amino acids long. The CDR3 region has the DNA TGTGCCAGCAGCTCTACCGGGACTAGCTACCACAATGAGCAGTTCTTC. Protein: CASSSTGTSYHNEQFF.

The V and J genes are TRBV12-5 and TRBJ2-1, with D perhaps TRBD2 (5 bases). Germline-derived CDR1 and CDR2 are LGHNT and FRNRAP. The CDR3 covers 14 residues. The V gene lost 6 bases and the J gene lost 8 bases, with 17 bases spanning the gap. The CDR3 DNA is TGTGCTAGTGGGAATGGACTCCCTCGGGATGAGCAGTTCTTC. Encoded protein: CASGNGLPRDEQFF.

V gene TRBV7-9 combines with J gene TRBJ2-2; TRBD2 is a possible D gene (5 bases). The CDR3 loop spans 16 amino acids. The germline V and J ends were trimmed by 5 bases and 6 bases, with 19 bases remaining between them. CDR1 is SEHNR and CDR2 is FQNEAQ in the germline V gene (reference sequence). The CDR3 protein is CASSGYQEAVPGELFF. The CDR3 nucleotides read TGTGCCAGCAGCGGCTATCAGGAGGCCGTTCCCGGGGAGCTGTTTTTT.

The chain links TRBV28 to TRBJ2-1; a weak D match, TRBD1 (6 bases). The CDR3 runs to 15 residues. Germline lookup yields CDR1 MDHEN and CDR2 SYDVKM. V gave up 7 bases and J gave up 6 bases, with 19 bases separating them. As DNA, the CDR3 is TGTGCCAGCAAGGCCGAGACAGGAGTCTCCAATGAGCAGTTCTTC. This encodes CASKAETGVSNEQFF.